Below, 27 T cell receptor beta chains from the same sample are listed, as sequenced in a study of blood T cell repertoires in COVID-19. Data came from immunoSEQ multiplex PCR; TCRdb stores just in-frame clones and leaves some out. The table records about 190,000 clones, about 90% of them present only once. Sequencing used peripheral blood. Every receptor here comes from a man between 60 and 75 years old with active or convalescent COVID-19.

The chain links TRBV7-6 to TRBJ1-1, with 7 bases fitting TRBD1. There are 17 residues in the CDR3. With V trimmed by 2 bases and J by 3 bases, 12 bases remained unmatched. Germline assignment: CDR1 SGHVS and CDR2 FNYEAQ. CDR3 nucleotides: TGTGCCAGCAGCTTAAGTTGGGGGCGCAGGGGGTACACTGAAGCTTTCTTT. Translation gives CASSLSWGRRGYTEAFF.

The chain has TRBV9 and TRBJ2-3; possible D gene TRBD2, 5 bases. Trimming cost V 0 bases and J 6 bases, with 8 bases left between them. The CDR3 covers 13 residues. CDR1 SGDLS and CDR2 YYNGEE come from the germline V gene. This chain's CDR3 is CASSVAGVDTQYF. The CDR3 bases are TGTGCCAGCAGCGTAGCCGGGGTTGATACGCAGTATTTT.

This chain connects TRBV5-4 to TRBJ2-5; D is perhaps TRBD1 (6 bases). The CDR3 has 16 amino acids. CDR1 is SGHNT, CDR2 YYREEE, per germline (reference sequence). V gave up 0 bases and J gave up 4 bases, with 16 bases separating them. The CDR3 loop reads CASSLARGSKAETQYF. The CDR3 bases are TGTGCCAGCAGCTTGGCAAGGGGGTCAAAAGCAGAGACCCAGTACTTC.

The genes are TRBV10-3 and TRBJ1-2; TRBD1 is a possible D gene (5 bases). V was shortened by 4 bases and J by 8 bases, with 8 bases between the two germline ends. The CDR3 runs 11 residues. Germline loops: CDR1 ENHRY, CDR2 SYGVKD. The CDR3 reads CAISGGVGYTF. CDR3 sequence (DNA): TGTGCCATCAGTGGGGGGGTCGGCTACACCTTC.

This clone was picked up a small number of times. CDR3 protein: CASSPTGTGGVEQYF. The CDR3 DNA reads TGTGCCAGCTCACCCACAGGGACAGGGGGCGTCGAGCAGTACTTC. The chain carries TRBV18 and TRBJ2-7; 12 positions match TRBD1. Per the germline V gene, CDR1 is KGHSH and CDR2 is LQKENI. With V trimmed by 3 bases and J by 6 bases, 6 bases remained unmatched. CDR3 length equals 15 residues.

The chain couples TRBV25-1 to TRBJ2-1; 7 positions agree with TRBD1. Per the germline V gene, CDR1 is MGHDK and CDR2 is SYGVNS. The CDR3 spans 14 residues. The J segment lost 4 bases and the V segment lost 8 bases, leaving 8 bases of the junction unmatched. The CDR3 region has the DNA TGTGCCAGCCGAGACAGGGCTTCTTACAATGAGCAGTTCTTC. Its protein product is CASRDRASYNEQFF.

V is TRBV11-2 and J is TRBJ1-1, with D possibly being TRBD1 (5 bases). The length of the CDR3 is 13 residues. The V and J ends lost 0 bases and 5 bases respectively, with 7 bases between them. Germline CDR1 and CDR2: SGHAT and FQNNGV. CDR3 in DNA: TGTGCCAGCAGCTTAGAATCAGGGACTGAAGCTTTCTTT. Encoded protein: CASSLESGTEAFF. Drawing the rest from reference TRBV11-2 and TRBJ1-1, the complete variable domain is EAGVAQSPRYKIIEKRQSVAFWCNPISGHATLYWYQQILGQGPKLLIQFQNNGVVDDSQLPKDRFSAERLKGVDSTLKIQPAKLEDSAVYLCASSLESGTEAFFGQGTRLTVV.

On this clone: Other DNA sequences in this sample translate to the same CDR3. This chain uses TRBV7-9 with TRBJ1-6; D perhaps matches TRBD1 (5 bases). The germline V and J ends were trimmed by 5 bases and 7 bases, with 12 bases remaining between them. The CDR3 extends over 14 amino acids. The germline CDR1 and CDR2 sequences are SEHNR and FQNEAQ (reference sequence). CDR3 bases: TGTGCCAGCAGCCTCCCCCGGGGGAATTCACCCCTCCACTTT. It yields the protein CASSLPRGNSPLHF.

The V and J genes are TRBV19 and TRBJ1-5; D might be TRBD1 (5 bases). With 2 bases removed from V and 6 bases from J, the gap between germline ends came to 11 bases. This CDR3 is 14 amino acids long. Germline CDR1 and CDR2: LNHDA and SQIVND (reference sequence). The CDR3 here is CASSIRGVRQPQHF. The DNA of the CDR3 is TGTGCCAGTAGTATACGGGGGGTACGTCAGCCCCAGCATTTT. Filled out from reference TRBV19 and TRBJ1-5, the complete variable domain reads DGGITQSPKYLFRKEGQNVTLSCEQNLNHDAMYWYRQDPGQGLRLIYYSQIVNDFQKGDIAEGYSVSREKKESFPLTVTSAQKNPTAFYLCASSIRGVRQPQHFGDGTRLSIL.

The chain employs TRBV19 and TRBJ1-5; unclear D gene. Germline V gene sequence: CDR1 LNHDA, CDR2 SQIVND (reference sequence). The CDR3 runs to 15 residues. Deletions cut 7 bases from V and 1 base from J, with 14 bases between. As DNA, the CDR3 is TGTGCCAGTAAAAGTGAGGGCCGGAGCAATCAGCCCCAGCATTTT. Amino acids: CASKSEGRSNQPQHF.

The chain combines TRBV5-8 with TRBJ2-1; 7 bases are shared with TRBD1. The junction had 12 bases not matched to a gene; V was cut back by 9 bases and J by 6 bases. This CDR3 region has 14 residues. CDR1 SGHTS and CDR2 YDEGEE come from the germline V gene. The CDR3 coding sequence is TGTGCCAATAAGGACAGGACAACCTCCAATGAGCAGTTCTTC. This codes for CANKDRTTSNEQFF.

The genes are TRBV7-2 and TRBJ1-5, with D possibly matching TRBD1 (6 bases). The CDR3 extends over 13 amino acids. The ends were cut back, 3 bases at V and 8 bases at J, with 11 bases in the middle. Germline V lookup: CDR1 SGHTA, CDR2 FQGNSA. The CDR3 is CASSFSGAEPQHF. DNA for the CDR3: TGTGCCAGCAGCTTCTCAGGGGCAGAGCCCCAGCATTTT.

The chain employs TRBV3-1 (or the pseudogene TRBV3-2) and TRBJ1-1; 9 bases are shared with TRBD1. The V segment lost 4 bases and the J segment 6 bases; nucleotides outside the gene matches: 12. Germline CDR1 LGHDT, CDR2 YNNKEL (reference sequence). This CDR3 comprises 16 residues. The CDR3 DNA reads as TGTGCCAGCAGCCCGCACAGGGGGCTGATTCCGGCTGAAGCTTTCTTT. It translates to CASSPHRGLIPAEAFF.

The gene calls are TRBV11-1 and TRBJ1-1; D remains unclear. With 2 bases removed from V and 0 bases from J, the gap between germline ends came to 7 bases. The CDR3 runs 14 residues. Germline loops: CDR1 SGHAT, CDR2 FQDESV (reference sequence). The CDR3 is CASSLQKMNTEAFF. DNA of the CDR3: TGTGCCAGCAGCTTACAGAAGATGAACACTGAAGCTTTCTTT.

This clone appeared a single time. The gene calls are TRBV5-4 and TRBJ2-3, with TRBD2 identical over 8 bases. Per germline, CDR1 SGHNT and CDR2 YYREEE (reference sequence). This CDR3 contains 13 residues. The V gene end was trimmed by 6 bases and the J gene end by 8 bases; junction bases not matched to a gene: 8. Here the CDR3 reads CASTDRGGSTQYF. The DNA of the CDR3 is TGTGCCAGCACTGACCGGGGGGGGTCTACGCAGTATTTT.

This chain joins TRBV30 and TRBJ2-2; 8 positions agree with TRBD1. The CDR3 extends over 14 amino acids. The junction had 7 bases not matched to a gene; V was cut back by 2 bases and J by 8 bases. Germline CDR1 is GTSNPN and CDR2 is SVGIG (reference sequence). The chain's CDR3 is CAWSFWQGAGELFF. CDR3 nucleotide sequence: TGTGCCTGGAGTTTCTGGCAGGGGGCAGGGGAGCTGTTTTTT.

The chain joins TRBV20-1 to TRBJ1-1; D perhaps matches TRBD1 (6 bases). This CDR3 has 12 residues. Germline assignment: CDR1 DFQATT and CDR2 SNEGSKA (reference sequence). Trimming removed 3 bases from V and 10 bases from J, with 15 bases in between. Here the CDR3 DNA reads TGCAGTGCTAGTGGGACAAGAAGGTTAGCTTTCTTT. This encodes CSASGTRRLAFF.

The CDR3 spells CASSPGTRRLQETQYF. Written as DNA, the CDR3 is TGCGCCAGCAGCCCAGGGACACGAAGGCTCCAAGAGACCCAGTACTTC. V and J are TRBV5-1 and TRBJ2-5; tentative D call: TRBD1 (6 bases). Germline loops: CDR1 SGHRS, CDR2 YFSETQ. The CDR3 consists of 16 residues. Trimming pared 4 bases from V and 1 base from J, leaving 17 bases between.

The chain couples TRBV6-1 to TRBJ1-2; TRBD1 is a possible D gene (6 bases). The CDR3 sequence is 14 residues long. Germline V gives CDR1 MNHNS, CDR2 SASEGT. V was pared by 1 base and J by 7 bases, with 13 bases between. CDR3: CASSEGGTKPGYTF. CDR3 sequence (DNA): TGTGCCAGCAGTGAAGGGGGGACAAAGCCTGGCTACACCTTC.

The chain recombines TRBV7-3 with TRBJ2-1; D is perhaps TRBD2 (6 bases). Germline assignment: CDR1 SGHTA and CDR2 FQGTGA. This CDR3 is 16 amino acids long. Between the trimmed V and J ends, which lost 0 bases and 9 bases, there was a span of 18 bases. The CDR3: CASSLTPGAKGSEQFF. DNA of the CDR3: TGTGCCAGCAGCTTAACCCCGGGAGCAAAAGGCTCTGAGCAGTTCTTC.

V is TRBV29-1 and J is TRBJ2-5; perhaps TRBD1 as D (6 bases). V shed 4 bases and J shed 5 bases, with 17 bases lying between them. Per the germline V gene, CDR1 is SQVTM and CDR2 is ANQGSEA. This CDR3 comprises 14 residues. The CDR3 protein is CSVGGVLTGETQYF. CDR3 DNA: TGCAGCGTTGGGGGCGTCCTAACAGGGGAGACCCAGTACTTC.

V is TRBV5-1 and J is TRBJ1-1, with 9 bases fitting TRBD1. V lost 4 bases, J lost 3 bases, and 7 bases stayed unmatched. This CDR3 region has 15 residues. Germline V gene sequence: CDR1 SGHRS, CDR2 YFSETQ. The CDR3 bases are TGCGCCAGCAGCCAGATAGACAGGGGGGACACTGAAGCTTTCTTT. It is translated as CASSQIDRGDTEAFF. The full variable domain, rest sourced from reference TRBV5-1 and TRBJ1-1, is KAGVTQTPRYLIKTRGQQVTLSCSPISGHRSVSWYQQTPGQGLQFLFEYFSETQRNKGNFPGRFSGRQFSNSRSEMNVSTLELGDSALYLCASSQIDRGDTEAFFGQGTRLTVV.

V is TRBV11-2 and J is TRBJ1-2; a possible D gene is TRBD1 (5 bases). Germline V gene data show CDR1 as SGHAT and CDR2 as FQNNGV. Trimming shortened V by 1 base and J by 5 bases, and 23 bases separated the two germline ends. The CDR3 has 18 residues. The CDR3 DNA is TGTGCCAGCAGCTTAGGCGGGGGTACGCTGGTTGGACCTTATGGCTACACCTTC. This gives the protein CASSLGGGTLVGPYGYTF.

This clone has only a few counts. The genes are TRBV5-1 and TRBJ2-7, with TRBD1 matching 10 bases. CDR1 and CDR2 from the germline V gene are SGHRS and YFSETQ. J gave up 2 bases and V 0 bases, and 11 bases lay outside the gene matches. The CDR3 contains 18 residues. CDR3 DNA sequence: TGCGCCAGCAGCTTGGCAGCCGGGACAGGGGATGCGGCCTACGAGCAGTACTTC. Translated: CASSLAAGTGDAAYEQYF. The full variable domain, completed using reference TRBV5-1 and TRBJ2-7, is KAGVTQTPRYLIKTRGQQVTLSCSPISGHRSVSWYQQTPGQGLQFLFEYFSETQRNKGNFPGRFSGRQFSNSRSEMNVSTLELGDSALYLCASSLAAGTGDAAYEQYFGPGTRLTVT.

The gene calls are TRBV15 and TRBJ1-5, with a weak D call TRBD1 (6 bases). The CDR3 is 14 residues long. Germline V gives CDR1 LNHNV, CDR2 YYDKDF (reference sequence). Trimming stripped 2 bases from V and 7 bases from J, with 12 bases between. The CDR3 reads CATSRQGTHQPQHF. In nucleotides, the CDR3 is TGTGCCACCAGCAGACAGGGGACCCACCAGCCCCAGCATTTT.

This clone has a handful of counts. This chain links TRBV29-1 with TRBJ1-4, with D possibly TRBD1 on 5 matching bases. Trimming cost V 4 bases and J 0 bases, with 12 bases left between them. CDR3 length equals 15 residues. The germline gives CDR1 SQVTM, CDR2 ANQGSEA. The CDR3 DNA reads TGCAGCGTTGGGGGGACTGAGGCAACTAATGAAAAACTGTTTTTT. Residues: CSVGGTEATNEKLFF.

This chain joins TRBV6-5 and TRBJ2-7, with 10 bases lining up with TRBD1. Trimming at V came to 0 bases and at J to 3 bases, leaving 5 bases not matched to a gene. Germline loops: CDR1 MNHEY, CDR2 SVGAGI. This CDR3 comprises 16 residues. This CDR3 is CASSYSWTGGNYEQYF. The CDR3 nucleotides are TGTGCCAGCAGTTACTCCTGGACAGGGGGGAACTACGAGCAGTACTTC.